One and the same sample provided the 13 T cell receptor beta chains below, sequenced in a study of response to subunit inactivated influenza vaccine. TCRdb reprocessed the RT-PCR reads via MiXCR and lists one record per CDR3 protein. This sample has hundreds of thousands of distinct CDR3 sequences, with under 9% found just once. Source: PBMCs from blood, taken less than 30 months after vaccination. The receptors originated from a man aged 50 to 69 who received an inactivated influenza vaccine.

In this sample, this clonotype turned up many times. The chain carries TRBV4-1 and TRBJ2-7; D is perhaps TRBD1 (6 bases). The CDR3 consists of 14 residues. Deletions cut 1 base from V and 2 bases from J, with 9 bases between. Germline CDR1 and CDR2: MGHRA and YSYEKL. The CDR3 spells CASSQATGTYEQYF. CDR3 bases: TGCGCCAGCAGCCAAGCGACAGGTACCTACGAGCAGTACTTC.

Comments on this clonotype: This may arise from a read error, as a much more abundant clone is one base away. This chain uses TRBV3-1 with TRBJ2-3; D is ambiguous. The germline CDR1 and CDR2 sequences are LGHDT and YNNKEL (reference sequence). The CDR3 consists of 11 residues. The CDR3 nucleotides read TGTCCCAGCAGAATGGCAGATACGCAGTATTTT. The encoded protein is CPSRMADTQYF.

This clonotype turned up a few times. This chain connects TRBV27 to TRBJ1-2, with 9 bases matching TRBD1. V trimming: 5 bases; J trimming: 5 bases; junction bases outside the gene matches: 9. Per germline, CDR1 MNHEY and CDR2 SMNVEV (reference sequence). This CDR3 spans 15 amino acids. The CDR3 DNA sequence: TGTGCCAGCAGTCCAGGACAGGGGAGGATGTATGGCTACACCTTC. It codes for CASSPGQGRMYGYTF.

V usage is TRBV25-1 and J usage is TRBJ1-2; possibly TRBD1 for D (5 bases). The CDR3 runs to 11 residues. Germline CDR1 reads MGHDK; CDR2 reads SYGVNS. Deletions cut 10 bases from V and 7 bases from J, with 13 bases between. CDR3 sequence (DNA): TGTGCCACCGGACATGGTGGTGGCTACACCTTC. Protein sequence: CATGHGGGYTF.

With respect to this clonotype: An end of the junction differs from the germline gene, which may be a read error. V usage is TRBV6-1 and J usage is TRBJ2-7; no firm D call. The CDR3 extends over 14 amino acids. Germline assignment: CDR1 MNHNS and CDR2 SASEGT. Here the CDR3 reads CASSEAGPSYEQYF. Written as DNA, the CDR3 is TGTGCCAGCAGCGAAGCAGGACCCTCCTACGAGCAGTACTTC.

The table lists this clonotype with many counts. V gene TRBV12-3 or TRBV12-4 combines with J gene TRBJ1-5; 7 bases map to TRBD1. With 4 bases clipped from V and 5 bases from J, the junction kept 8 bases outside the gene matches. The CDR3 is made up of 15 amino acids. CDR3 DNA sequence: TGTGCCAGCAGTTCGGGACAGTTGCTTGATCAGCCCCAGCATTTT. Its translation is CASSSGQLLDQPQHF.

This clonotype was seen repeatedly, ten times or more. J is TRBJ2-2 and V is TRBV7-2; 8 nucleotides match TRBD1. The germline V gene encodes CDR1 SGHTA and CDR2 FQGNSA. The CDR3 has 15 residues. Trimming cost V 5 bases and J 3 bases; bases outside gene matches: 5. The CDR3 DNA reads TGTGCCAGCAGCACTCGACAGGGGTACACCGGGGAGCTGTTTTTT. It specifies CASSTRQGYTGELFF.

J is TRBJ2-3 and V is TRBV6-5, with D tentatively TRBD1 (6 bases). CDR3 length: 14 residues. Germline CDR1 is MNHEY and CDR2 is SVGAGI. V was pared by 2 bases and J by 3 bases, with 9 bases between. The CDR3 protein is CASSYGQGTDTQYF. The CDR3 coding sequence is TGTGCCAGCAGTTACGGGCAGGGGACAGATACGCAGTATTTT.

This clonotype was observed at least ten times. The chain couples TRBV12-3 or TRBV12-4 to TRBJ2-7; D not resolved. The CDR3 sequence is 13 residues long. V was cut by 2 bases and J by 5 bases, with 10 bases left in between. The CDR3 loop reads CASSLRFLHEQYF. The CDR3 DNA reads TGTGCCAGCAGTTTAAGGTTTCTCCACGAGCAGTACTTC.

DNA for the CDR3: TGTGCCAGCAGTCCCTACCAGAGCTCCTACAATGAGCAGTTCTTC. Residues: CASSPYQSSYNEQFF. V usage is TRBV28 and J usage is TRBJ2-1; no reliable D call. With 5 bases removed from V and 0 bases from J, the gap between germline ends came to 11 bases. CDR1 is MDHEN, CDR2 SYDVKM, per germline. The CDR3 covers 15 residues.

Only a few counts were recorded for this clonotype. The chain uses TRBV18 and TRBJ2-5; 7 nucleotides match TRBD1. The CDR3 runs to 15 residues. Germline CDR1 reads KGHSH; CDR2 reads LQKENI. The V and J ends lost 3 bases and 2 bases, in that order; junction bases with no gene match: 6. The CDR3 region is CASSPWDSIQETQYF. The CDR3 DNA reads TGTGCCAGCTCACCCTGGGACAGTATTCAAGAGACCCAGTACTTC. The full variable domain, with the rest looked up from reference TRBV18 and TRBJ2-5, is NAGVMQNPRHLVRRRGQEARLRCSPMKGHSHVYWYRQLPEEGLKFMVYLQKENIIDESGMPKERFSAEFPKEGPSILRIQQVVRGDSAAYFCASSPWDSIQETQYFGPGTRLLVL.

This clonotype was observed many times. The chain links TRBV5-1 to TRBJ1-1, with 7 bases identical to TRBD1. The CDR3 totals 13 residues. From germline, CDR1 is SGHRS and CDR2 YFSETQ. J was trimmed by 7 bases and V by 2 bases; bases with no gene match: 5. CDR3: CASSFPGGIEAFF. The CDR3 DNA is TGCGCCAGCAGCTTCCCAGGGGGGATTGAAGCTTTCTTT.

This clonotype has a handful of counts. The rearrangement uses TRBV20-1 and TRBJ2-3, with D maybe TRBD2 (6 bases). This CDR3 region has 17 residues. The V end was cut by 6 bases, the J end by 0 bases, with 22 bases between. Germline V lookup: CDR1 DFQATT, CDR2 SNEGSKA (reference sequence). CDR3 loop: CSARVLAGWASTDTQYF. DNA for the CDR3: TGCAGTGCGCGGGTCCTGGCGGGGTGGGCTAGCACAGATACGCAGTATTTT.